These 26 T cell receptor beta chains came from one sample sequenced in a study of blood T cells in healthy people across ages. Through a sample-barcoded 5' primer and a J-beta primer mix, a second PCR was run for roughly 7 to 11 cycles. TCRdb fed the 5' RACE reads into MiXCR, producing one record per CDR3 protein. In the table there are 600,000 to 1,000,000 distinct CDR3 sequences, more than 45% of which are singletons. Sequencing was done on a sample of blood. Source of these receptors: a man aged 25 to 40 in good health.

The chain combines TRBV4-2 with TRBJ1-2, with D possibly TRBD1 on 5 matching bases. The CDR3 runs 17 residues. V gave up 0 bases and J gave up 6 bases, with 20 bases separating them. CDR1 is LGHNA and CDR2 is YNFKEQ in the germline V gene. Here the CDR3 reads CASSQDGTEGLGNGYTF. In nucleotides, the CDR3 is TGTGCCAGCAGCCAAGATGGGACGGAGGGTCTAGGGAATGGCTACACCTTC.

This chain uses TRBV7-2 with TRBJ2-3; D is unresolved. This CDR3 has 15 residues. Per germline, CDR1 SGHTA and CDR2 FQGNSA. V was trimmed by 2 bases and J by 1 base, leaving 10 bases between them. For the CDR3, the DNA is TGTGCCAGCAGCTTACCGTTTTTGGGCACAGATACGCAGTATTTT. This gives the protein CASSLPFLGTDTQYF.

The gene calls are TRBV6-5 and TRBJ2-1; tentative D call: TRBD2 (5 bases). The V gene lost 9 bases and the J gene lost 0 bases, with 12 bases spanning the gap. Germline lookup yields CDR1 MNHEY and CDR2 SVGAGI. There are 14 residues in the CDR3. The CDR3 here is CASKRRYSYNEQFF. The CDR3, as DNA: TGTGCCAGTAAGCGGCGATACTCCTACAATGAGCAGTTCTTC.

The genes are TRBV3-1 and TRBJ2-6, with 7 bases aligning to TRBD1. V was clipped by 5 bases and J by 0 bases; unmatched bases: 7. This CDR3 is 17 amino acids long. CDR1 LGHDT and CDR2 YNNKEL come from the germline V gene (reference sequence). CDR3 sequence reads: CASSSRTGDSGANVLTF. CDR3 bases: TGTGCCAGCAGCTCGAGGACAGGAGACTCTGGGGCCAACGTCCTGACTTTC.

The sample holds a few counts of this clonotype. This rearrangement joins TRBV7-2 to TRBJ2-1, with 10 nucleotides matching TRBD1. Looked up from germline, CDR1 is SGHTA and CDR2 is FQGNSA. CDR3 length: 15 amino acids. J gave up 10 bases and V 4 bases, and 10 bases lay outside the gene matches. CDR3 coding DNA: TGTGCCAGCAGCTCCCGGGACAGGGGATCCCACGAGCAGTTCTTC. Amino acid sequence: CASSSRDRGSHEQFF. Filled out from reference TRBV7-2 and TRBJ2-1, the complete variable domain reads GAGVSQSPSNKVTEKGKDVELRCDPISGHTALYWYRQSLGQGLEFLIYFQGNSAPDKSGLPSDRFSAERTGGSVSTLTIQRTQQEDSAVYLCASSSRDRGSHEQFFGPGTRLTVL.

The V and J genes are TRBV18 and TRBJ2-1; no definite D call. V lost 3 bases and J lost 9, with 9 bases in between. This CDR3 is 12 amino acids long. Germline V gene data show CDR1 as KGHSH and CDR2 as LQKENI. CDR3 sequence reads: CASSPIAAEQFF. As DNA, the CDR3 is TGTGCCAGCTCACCCATAGCTGCTGAGCAGTTCTTC.

This clonotype was seen more than once but under ten times. The genes are TRBV12-3 or TRBV12-4 and TRBJ2-5; TRBD2 matches at 10 bases. The end of the DNA fits TRBJ2-7 better, so the J call may be wrong. The CDR3 consists of 15 residues. The CDR3 is CASSLAGTSVNEQYF. DNA of the CDR3: TGTGCCAGCAGTTTAGCAGGGACTAGCGTCAACGAGCAGTACTTC.

This clonotype was observed a handful of times. V is TRBV24-1 and J is TRBJ2-1; perhaps TRBD1 as D (6 bases). The CDR3 consists of 13 residues. V was pared by 6 bases and J by 11 bases, with 16 bases between. CDR1 is KGHDR and CDR2 is SFDVKD in the germline V gene. The CDR3 DNA reads TGTGCCACCAGTTTTGGACAGTTCAGTAAGCAGTTCTTC. This gives the protein CATSFGQFSKQFF.

This clonotype was recorded a few times. The chain carries TRBV10-3 and TRBJ2-1; D may be TRBD1 (5 bases). Trimming pared 6 bases from V and 10 bases from J, leaving 19 bases between. The germline gives CDR1 ENHRY, CDR2 SYGVKD. The length of the CDR3 is 14 residues. CDR3 amino acids: CAISGHEKDIEQFF. CDR3 coding DNA: TGTGCCATCAGCGGACACGAGAAGGACATCGAGCAGTTCTTC.

This clonotype was found once. V is TRBV11-2 and J is TRBJ2-1; TRBD2 matches at 11 bases. The CDR3 has 16 residues. J was trimmed by 6 bases and V by 3 bases; bases with no gene match: 7. Germline CDR1 and CDR2: SGHAT and FQNNGV. The DNA for the CDR3 is TGTGCCAGCAGCTTTCGGATAGCGGGAGGGCCCAATGAGCAGTTCTTC. Its translation is CASSFRIAGGPNEQFF.

The CDR3 loop is CASSPSGGTTYEQYF. The CDR3 region has the DNA TGTGCCAGCAGCCCCTCGGGCGGGACTACCTACGAGCAGTACTTC. The chain carries TRBV4-2 and TRBJ2-7; TRBD2 agrees at 7 bases. The CDR3 covers 15 residues. Trimming at V came to 4 bases and at J to 2 bases, leaving 8 bases not matched to a gene. Germline V CDR1 and CDR2: LGHNA, YNFKEQ.

V usage is TRBV28 and J usage is TRBJ2-1; D gene uncertain. The CDR3 loop spans 15 amino acids. CDR1 MDHEN and CDR2 SYDVKM come from the germline V gene. V lost 3 bases, J lost 7 bases, and 16 bases lay in between. The CDR3 spells CASSFPAFLGNEQFF. CDR3 in DNA: TGTGCCAGCAGTTTTCCAGCGTTCCTGGGGAATGAGCAGTTCTTC.

The rearrangement links TRBV7-2 to TRBJ2-3; the D is unclear. This CDR3 spans 12 amino acids. Germline loops: CDR1 SGHTA, CDR2 FQGNSA. V lost 5 bases and J lost 3, with 6 bases in between. CDR3 bases: TGTGCCAGCAGCCCCTGGACAGATACGCAGTATTTT. It codes for CASSPWTDTQYF.

This clonotype turned up a few times. V is TRBV20-1 and J is TRBJ2-5; 8 bases agree with TRBD1. V lost 4 bases to trimming and J lost 1 base; unmatched junction nucleotides: 2. There are 13 residues in the CDR3. Looked up from germline, CDR1 is DFQATT and CDR2 is SNEGSKA (reference sequence). The CDR3 DNA reads as TGCAGTGCTATAGGGACAGGCCAAGAGACCCAGTACTTC. This codes for CSAIGTGQETQYF.

The chain combines TRBV6-2 or TRBV6-3 with TRBJ2-7, with 11 positions matching TRBD2. CDR3 length: 16 residues. Germline V gives CDR1 MNHEY, CDR2 SVGEGT. J was trimmed by 7 bases and V by 5 bases; bases with no gene match: 13. CDR3 loop: CASSLFSGRADNEQYF. For the CDR3, the DNA is TGTGCCAGCAGTCTCTTTAGCGGGAGGGCTGACAATGAGCAGTACTTC.

The chain is built from TRBV20-1 and TRBJ2-3, with D unclear. The CDR3 is 12 residues long. Germline V gene data show CDR1 as DFQATT and CDR2 as SNEGSKA (reference sequence). The V gene lost 0 bases and the J gene lost 4 bases, with 5 bases spanning the gap. CDR3 protein: CSARDWSDTQYF. The CDR3 DNA reads as TGCAGTGCTAGAGATTGGTCAGATACGCAGTATTTT.

In its sample, this clonotype was seen a few times. The chain joins TRBV28 to TRBJ2-7; a weak D match, TRBD2 (7 bases). The germline gives CDR1 MDHEN, CDR2 SYDVKM. Trimming pared 2 bases from V and 6 bases from J, leaving 11 bases between. The CDR3 is made up of 13 amino acids. CDR3 DNA: TGTGCCAGCAGTTTAGGGGAGGGGGTCGAGCAGTACTTC. This encodes CASSLGEGVEQYF.

The V gene is TRBV28, the J gene TRBJ2-3; D tentatively fits TRBD1 or TRBD2 (5 bases each). V lost 6 bases, J lost 2 bases, and 15 bases lay in between. CDR1 and CDR2 from the germline V gene are MDHEN and SYDVKM. This CDR3 is built from 15 residues. In nucleotides, the CDR3 is TGTGCCAGCAGCGCTACCCGAGGGGCCACAGATACGCAGTATTTT. Residues: CASSATRGATDTQYF. The full variable domain, in which reference TRBV28 and TRBJ2-3 provide the parts outside the CDR3, is DVKVTQSSRYLVKRTGEKVFLECVQDMDHENMFWYRQDPGLGLRLIYFSYDVKMKEKGDIPEGYSVSREKKERFSLILESASTNQTSMYLCASSATRGATDTQYFGPGTRLTVL.

The chain employs TRBV30 and TRBJ1-4; possibly TRBD1 for D (6 bases). V was cut by 2 bases and J by 8 bases, with 15 bases left in between. Germline V gives CDR1 GTSNPN, CDR2 SVGIG (reference sequence). The CDR3 extends over 14 amino acids. CDR3 bases: TGTGCCTGGAGTTGGAGGGGGGTAGCGGAAAAACTGTTTTTT. Translating gives CAWSWRGVAEKLFF.

This clonotype was seen just once. The V call is TRBV2, the J call TRBJ2-7; D might be TRBD1 (5 bases). Deletions cut 8 bases from V and 1 base from J, with 15 bases between. The CDR3 has 14 amino acids. Per germline, CDR1 SNHLY and CDR2 FYNNEI. The CDR3 DNA is TGTGCCAGCTTACTCACAGGAAGTTCCTACGAGCAGTACTTC. As protein: CASLLTGSSYEQYF.

This clonotype was detected a few times. The J gene is TRBJ2-4, the V gene TRBV10-3, with TRBD2 matching over 7 bases. The V gene end was trimmed by 4 bases and the J gene end by 9 bases; junction bases not matched to a gene: 6. Germline values: CDR1 ENHRY, CDR2 SYGVKD. The length of the CDR3 is 13 residues. The CDR3 nucleotides are TGTGCCATCAGTGGAGGGGAGGGAGGCATTCAGTACTTC. Its protein is CAISGGEGGIQYF.

The chain links TRBV7-3 to TRBJ1-1; D perhaps matches TRBD1 (5 bases). The CDR3 length is 15 residues. V shed 4 bases and J shed 4 bases, with 16 bases lying between them. Germline V gene lookup returns CDR1 SGHTA and CDR2 FQGTGA. CDR3 in DNA: TGTGCCAGCAGCTCATCCCCGGGGGGTTTCACTGAAGCTTTCTTT. Protein sequence: CASSSSPGGFTEAFF.

A few counts support this clonotype. This rearrangement joins TRBV2 to TRBJ2-7; 8 bases align to TRBD2. CDR3 length equals 12 residues. Trimming took 11 bases from V and 0 from J; bases not matched to a gene: 3. Germline assignment: CDR1 SNHLY and CDR2 FYNNEI. The CDR3 sequence is CAGGLGSYEQYF. The CDR3 DNA reads TGTGCCGGGGGACTAGGCTCCTACGAGCAGTACTTC.

The gene calls are TRBV4-3 and TRBJ2-5; no reliable D call. CDR3 length: 13 amino acids. Germline CDR1 reads LGHNA; CDR2 reads YSLEER. Trimming removed 1 base from V and 11 bases from J, with 14 bases in between. CDR3 nucleotides: TGCGCCAGCAGCCAAGGCTACCCGAATGAGCAGTACTTC. The encoded protein is CASSQGYPNEQYF.

Points on this clonotype: A read error may produce the germline difference seen at one junction end. The chain carries TRBV5-1 and TRBJ1-1; no definite D call. From germline, CDR1 is SGHRS and CDR2 YFSETQ. The CDR3 has 13 residues. CDR3 residues: CASSPGVNTEAFF. The CDR3 coding sequence is TGTGCCAGCAGCCCAGGAGTGAACACTGAAGCTTTCTTT.

The gene calls are TRBV20-1 and TRBJ2-4, with D tentatively TRBD1 or TRBD2 (5 bases each). The DNA end favors TRBJ2-7, so the J call may be wrong. CDR1 is DFQATT, CDR2 SNEGSKA, per germline (reference sequence). The CDR3 has 13 residues. The CDR3 sequence is CSARDFGTGEQYF. The DNA of the CDR3 is TGCAGTGCTAGAGATTTTGGGACGGGCGAGCAGTACTTC.